This TCR beta chain was sequenced during a study of OX40 agonist ivuxolimab in advanced cancers. Blood draws occurred at baseline, cycle 4 day 1, and cycle 7 day 1. V lost 2 bases and J 5 bases, leaving 13 bases between the germline ends. Germline V gives CDR1 LNHDA, CDR2 SQIVND (reference sequence). The CDR3 is 14 amino acids. Clones were read by immunoSEQ multiplex PCR, and TCRdb kept only the in-frame ones, dropping some. The sample lists 66,000 or so clones; less than 85% were seen once. This sequence was found in an adult with an advanced solid tumor such as melanoma, head and neck, liver or kidney cancer. The V and J genes are TRBV19 and TRBJ2-7; the D gene could be TRBD1 or TRBD2 (7 bases each). The sequences come from CD4+ or CD8+ T cells sorted from blood, collected in a trial of the OX40 agonist ivuxolimab. This chain's CDR3 is CASSIQRDSHEQYF. CDR3 sequence (DNA): TGTGCCAGTAGTATACAGCGGGACAGCCACGAGCAGTACTTC.